Shown below are 18 T cell receptor beta chains from a single sample sequenced in a study of control samples from healthy donors and cancer patients. The repertoire was sequenced with immunoSEQ multiplex PCR; TCRdb's copy has only in-frame clones and lacks some. The table lists about 180,000 clones, 90% of them singletons. Material: blood. These receptors were taken from a woman aged 45-65 years in good health.

The CDR3 DNA reads TGTGCCAGCAGCCGCTACGGGGTGGCTAGCGGGAATCGAGAGACCCAGTACTTC. Its protein product is CASSRYGVASGNRETQYF. The V call is TRBV3-1 (or the pseudogene TRBV3-2), the J call TRBJ2-5, with TRBD2 identical over 9 bases. J was trimmed by 4 bases and V by 4 bases; bases with no gene match: 16. The V gene's germline CDR1 is LGHDT and CDR2 YNNKEL (reference sequence). The CDR3 runs to 18 residues.

This chain joins TRBV3-1 (or the pseudogene TRBV3-2) and TRBJ1-2; unclear D gene. The CDR3 is 13 amino acids. The V end was cut by 2 bases, the J end by 3 bases, with 7 bases between. Germline CDR1 reads LGHDT; CDR2 reads YNNKEL (reference sequence). DNA of the CDR3: TGTGCCAGCAGCCAAACCTCCGACTATGGCTACACCTTC. Encoded protein: CASSQTSDYGYTF.

The genes are TRBV7-3 and TRBJ2-1; D uncertain. CDR1 and CDR2 from the germline V gene are SGHTA and FQGTGA. The ends were cut back, 2 bases at V and 8 bases at J, with 7 bases in the middle. This CDR3 contains 12 residues. CDR3 region: CASSLERDEQFF. The CDR3 bases are TGTGCCAGCAGCTTAGAAAGGGATGAGCAGTTCTTC. Drawing the rest from reference TRBV7-3 and TRBJ2-1, the complete variable domain is GAGVSQTPSNKVTEKGKYVELRCDPISGHTALYWYRQSLGQGPEFLIYFQGTGAADDSGLPNDRFFAVRPEGSVSTLKIQRTERGDSAVYLCASSLERDEQFFGPGTRLTVL.

This chain joins TRBV28 and TRBJ1-1; perhaps TRBD1 as D (6 bases). The CDR3 is made up of 15 amino acids. In germline, CDR1 is MDHEN, CDR2 SYDVKM. Trimming left V 6 bases short and J 4 bases short, with 18 bases between. CDR3: CASSPALTGATEAFF. CDR3 DNA: TGTGCCAGCAGCCCCGCTCTGACAGGAGCCACTGAAGCTTTCTTT.

This chain links TRBV18 with TRBJ1-3; 9 bases agree with TRBD1. After removal of 8 bases from V and 4 bases from J, the junction contained 3 bases not matched to a gene. The V gene's germline CDR1 is KGHSH and CDR2 LQKENI. CDR3 length equals 13 residues. CDR3 nucleotide sequence: TGTGCCAGCACGGGACAGGGCGGAAACACCATATATTTT. It specifies CASTGQGGNTIYF.

The genes are TRBV6-4 and TRBJ1-1; no reliable D call. V lost 6 bases and J lost 1, with 9 bases in between. CDR1 is MRHNA and CDR2 is SNTAGT in the germline V gene. CDR3 length: 13 amino acids. CDR3 DNA: TGTGCCAGCAGCGCCGATAAGAACACTGAAGCTTTCTTT. Protein product: CASSADKNTEAFF.

The V and J genes are TRBV6-5 and TRBJ2-7, with TRBD2 matching 7 bases. The CDR3 sequence is 16 residues long. Looked up from germline, CDR1 is MNHEY and CDR2 is SVGAGI. Losses at the gene ends were 2 bases for V and 2 bases for J; bases not matched to a gene: 9. CDR3 DNA: TGTGCCAGCAGTTACACTTTGCGGGGGACTCCCTACGAGCAGTACTTC. It translates to CASSYTLRGTPYEQYF.

The chain carries TRBV25-1 and TRBJ2-2, with a possible D match to TRBD1 (6 bases). CDR3 size: 14 residues. The V end was cut by 2 bases, the J end by 6 bases, with 10 bases between. CDR1 is MGHDK and CDR2 is SYGVNS in the germline V gene. CDR3 residues: CASSEQGLAGELFF. The CDR3 DNA follows: TGTGCCAGCAGTGAACAGGGGCTGGCCGGGGAGCTGTTTTTT. Combining the CDR3 with reference TRBV25-1 and TRBJ2-2 gives the whole variable domain EADIYQTPRYLVIGTGKKITLECSQTMGHDKMYWYQQDPGMELHLIHYSYGVNSTEKGDLSSESTVSRIRTEHFPLTLESARPSHTSQYLCASSEQGLAGELFFGEGSRLTVL.

The V and J genes are TRBV7-3 and TRBJ2-2, with D uncertain. Germline CDR1 SGHTA, CDR2 FQGTGA. The CDR3 spans 11 residues. V was trimmed by 4 bases and J by 7 bases, leaving 4 bases between them. CDR3 sequence (DNA): TGTGCCAGCAGCTCTCGCGGGGAGCTGTTTTTT. The encoded protein is CASSSRGELFF. The entire variable domain, with the rest obtained from reference TRBV7-3 and TRBJ2-2, is as follows: GAGVSQTPSNKVTEKGKYVELRCDPISGHTALYWYRQSLGQGPEFLIYFQGTGAADDSGLPNDRFFAVRPEGSVSTLKIQRTERGDSAVYLCASSSRGELFFGEGSRLTVL.

The rearrangement joins TRBV9 to TRBJ1-1; 8 bases match TRBD1. This CDR3 has 15 residues. The V gene's germline CDR1 is SGDLS and CDR2 YYNGEE. The junction had 12 bases not matched to a gene; V was cut back by 0 bases and J by 11 bases. CDR3 in amino acids: CASSVDIGQGGEAFF. As DNA, the CDR3 is TGTGCCAGCAGCGTAGATATAGGACAGGGAGGTGAGGCTTTCTTT.

This chain connects TRBV3-1 (or the pseudogene TRBV3-2) to TRBJ2-7, with TRBD1 identical over 7 bases. With 5 bases clipped from V and 2 bases from J, the junction kept 9 bases outside the gene matches. The CDR3 is 15 amino acids. Germline CDR1 reads LGHDT; CDR2 reads YNNKEL (reference sequence). CDR3 nucleotide sequence: TGTGCCAGCAGCGTAAGTCCGACAGGGCCCTACGAGCAGTACTTC. Amino acids: CASSVSPTGPYEQYF.

In this sample, this clone turned up a few times. V is TRBV24-1 and J is TRBJ1-1; 8 bases are shared with TRBD1. The CDR3 runs 14 residues. CDR1 is KGHDR, CDR2 SFDVKD, per germline. The V and J ends lost 3 bases and 6 bases, in that order; junction bases with no gene match: 5. CDR3 nucleotide sequence: TGTGCCACCAGTGATGCAGGGGGCGGCGCTGAAGCTTTCTTT. Translation gives CATSDAGGGAEAFF.

The chain is built from TRBV5-1 and TRBJ2-3; the D call may be TRBD1 or TRBD2 (7 bases each). Deletions cut 7 bases from V and 3 bases from J, with 18 bases between. CDR1 is SGHRS, CDR2 YFSETQ, per germline. This CDR3 has 15 residues. In DNA form, the CDR3 reads TGCGCCAGCGCAGCCCAGGGGGGGCGAACAGATACGCAGTATTTT. Its translation: CASAAQGGRTDTQYF.

The rearrangement uses TRBV13 and TRBJ1-1, with a tentative D call TRBD1 (6 bases). CDR1 is PRHDT and CDR2 is FYEKMQ in the germline V gene (reference sequence). The V and J ends lost 5 bases and 12 bases respectively, with 19 bases between them. The length of the CDR3 is 13 residues. The DNA for the CDR3 is TGTGCCAGCAGCCCCGGGGGCTTAATAAGGTCTTTCTTT. Protein sequence: CASSPGGLIRSFF.

The chain carries TRBV3-1 (or the pseudogene TRBV3-2) and TRBJ2-7; 9 bases line up with TRBD1. V lost 4 bases and J lost 4; bases outside the gene matches: 5. Germline CDR1 is LGHDT and CDR2 is YNNKEL (reference sequence). The length of the CDR3 is 14 residues. In DNA, the CDR3 is TGTGCCAGCAGCCCGACAGGGGGGAGATACGAGCAGTACTTC. This codes for CASSPTGGRYEQYF.

This clone was seen just once. Written as DNA, the CDR3 is TGTGCCATCAGTGAACTAGCGGGAGACAATGAGCAGTTCTTC. Translation gives CAISELAGDNEQFF. V and J are TRBV10-3 and TRBJ2-1, with TRBD2 matching over 11 bases. CDR3 length: 14 residues. Trimming removed 3 bases from V and 5 bases from J; junction bases left unmatched: 0. Per the germline V gene, CDR1 is ENHRY and CDR2 is SYGVKD.

The chain combines TRBV4-2 with TRBJ2-1; D is uncertain. Germline loops: CDR1 LGHNA, CDR2 YNFKEQ. V was pared by 0 bases and J by 4 bases, with 4 bases between. The CDR3 extends over 13 amino acids. CDR3 protein: CASSQDVYNEQFF. The DNA of the CDR3 is TGTGCCAGCAGCCAAGATGTTTACAATGAGCAGTTCTTC.

CDR3 sequence: CASSAGREGEGYTF. Here the CDR3 DNA reads TGTGCCAGCAGCGCCGGCCGAGAGGGGGAGGGCTACACCTTC. The chain links TRBV9 to TRBJ1-2; maybe TRBD1 (6 bases). Trimming pared 3 bases from V and 8 bases from J, leaving 17 bases between. There are 14 residues in the CDR3. Germline V gives CDR1 SGDLS, CDR2 YYNGEE.